This TCR beta chain was captured in a study of blood T cell repertoires in COVID-19 (dated by TCRdb to 2018 to 2021). Describing the broader study: Collaborator samples came from the United States, Italy and Spain and covered acute and convalescent phases of COVID-19. The samples were drawn from the first 160 participants of the ongoing ImmuneRACE study and from 1,254 subjects provided by 6 global collaborators. A freely available public database, intended as a resource for researchers studying the immune response to SARS-CoV-2, is where the repertoires were released. HLA class I and class II types, where available, came from metadata supplied by the sample provider rather than from assay-based typing. Deeply sampled blood TCRbeta repertoires from subjects exposed to, actively infected with, or recovered from COVID-19 were included in the dataset. The prospective study material was composed of cDNA or gDNA derived from T cells, B-cell-depleted T cells, or PBMCs. A de-identified subject ID, COVID-19 status, age in years and sex were almost always included in the sample metadata.

Overall study outcomes, separate from this receptor: How much clinical and demographic metadata was included differed by source and by participant, and the metadata was provided uncurated.

Whole blood was collected in K2EDTA tubes by collaborating institutions according to the institutions' own protocols. For TCRbeta analysis, collaborators shipped samples as frozen whole blood, isolated PBMCs, or DNA extracted from either of those sample types. As to this clone: Its antigen is not yet known. No much larger clone is present one base from it, and per-base qualities are unavailable.

The CDR3 starts with the cysteine, ends with the phenylalanine, and has 15 residues. The kept DNA is CDR3 alone, 45 bases in frame from the first base. V and J lose 3 bases and 3 bases, and a span of 14 bases separates them. Sequences DFQATT (CDR1) and SNEGSKA (CDR2) are obtained from the germline V gene (reference sequence). The immunoSEQ Assay, a bias-controlled multiplex PCR, was used to amplify TCRbeta CDR3 regions from genomic DNA. Concerning the study's data processing: Within the assay, amplification of reference gene primers was used to estimate how many nucleated cells each sample contained. Sequence reads were collapsed and filtered to measure the absolute abundance of every unique TCRbeta CDR3 rearrangement. For each sample, productive Simpson clonality was calculated by taking the square root of Simpson's diversity index across productive rearrangements. This immuneACCESS table, as held by TCRdb, lists in-frame sequences with V and J called but not all clones. Of the missing ones, under half trace to an unresolved V gene in checked studies; the others have no known cause. For V, J and clone size, that table is used; D and trimming come from the DNA. This sample holds over 120,000 clones; approximately 88% were observed only once. The top ten constitute about 1.7% of the sample.

This TCR came from a woman aged 45-59 years with acute or convalescent COVID-19. The V and J segments used are TRBV20-1 and TRBJ1-4; TRBD1 might be the D gene, on 6 matching bases. The sequencing input was peripheral blood. Read as DNA, the sequence is TGCAGTGCTAGTGCCAGGGGAAGGGCTAATGAAAAACTGTTTTTT. Its amino acids are CSASARGRANEKLFF.